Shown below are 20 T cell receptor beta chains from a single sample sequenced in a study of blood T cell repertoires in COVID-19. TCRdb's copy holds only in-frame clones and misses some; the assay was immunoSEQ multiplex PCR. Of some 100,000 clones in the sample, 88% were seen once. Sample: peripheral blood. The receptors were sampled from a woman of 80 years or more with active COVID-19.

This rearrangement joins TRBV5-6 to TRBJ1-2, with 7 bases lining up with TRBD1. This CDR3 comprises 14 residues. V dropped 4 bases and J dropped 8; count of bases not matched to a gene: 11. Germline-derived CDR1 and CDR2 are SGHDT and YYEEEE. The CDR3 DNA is TGTGCCAGCAGCCCAAGACAGGGCAGGGACGGCTACACCTTC. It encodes CASSPRQGRDGYTF.

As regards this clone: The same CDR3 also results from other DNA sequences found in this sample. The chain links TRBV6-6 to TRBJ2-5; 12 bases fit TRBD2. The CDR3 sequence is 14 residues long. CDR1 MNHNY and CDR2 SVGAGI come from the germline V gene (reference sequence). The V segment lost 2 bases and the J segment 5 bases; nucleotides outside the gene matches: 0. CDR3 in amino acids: CASSYLAGGETQYF. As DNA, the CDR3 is TGTGCCAGCAGTTACCTAGCGGGAGGGGAGACCCAGTACTTC.

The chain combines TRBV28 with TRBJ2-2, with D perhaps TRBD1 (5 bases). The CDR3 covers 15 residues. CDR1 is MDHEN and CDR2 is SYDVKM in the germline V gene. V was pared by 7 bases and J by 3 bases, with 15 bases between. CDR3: CASIPIDRYTGELFF. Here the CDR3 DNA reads TGTGCCAGCATCCCCATCGACAGATACACCGGGGAGCTGTTTTTT.

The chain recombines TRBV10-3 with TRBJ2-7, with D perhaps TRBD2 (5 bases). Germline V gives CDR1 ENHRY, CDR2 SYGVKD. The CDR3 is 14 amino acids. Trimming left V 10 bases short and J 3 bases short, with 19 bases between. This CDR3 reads CATTEDSEDYEQYF. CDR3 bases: TGTGCCACCACCGAGGATAGCGAGGACTACGAGCAGTACTTC.

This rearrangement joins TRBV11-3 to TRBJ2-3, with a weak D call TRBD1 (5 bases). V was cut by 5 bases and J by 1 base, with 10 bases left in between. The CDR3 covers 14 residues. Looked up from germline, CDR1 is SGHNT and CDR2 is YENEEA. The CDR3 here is CASSLLGGTDTQYF. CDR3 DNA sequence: TGTGCCAGCAGCCTCCTAGGGGGCACAGATACGCAGTATTTT.

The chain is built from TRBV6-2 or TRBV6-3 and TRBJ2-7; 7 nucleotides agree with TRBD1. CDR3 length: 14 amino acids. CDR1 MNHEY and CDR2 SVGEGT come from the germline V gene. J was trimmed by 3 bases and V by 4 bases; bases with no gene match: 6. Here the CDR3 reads CASSSPAGGYEQYF. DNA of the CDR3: TGTGCCAGCAGTTCGCCTGCAGGGGGCTACGAGCAGTACTTC.

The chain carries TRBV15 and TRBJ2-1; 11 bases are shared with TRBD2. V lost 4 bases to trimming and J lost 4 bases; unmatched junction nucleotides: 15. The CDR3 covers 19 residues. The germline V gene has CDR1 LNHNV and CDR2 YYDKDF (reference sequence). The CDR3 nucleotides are TGTGCCACCAGCACTCTCACCGGGACTAGCGGTTATATTTACAATGAGCAGTTCTTC. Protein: CATSTLTGTSGYIYNEQFF.

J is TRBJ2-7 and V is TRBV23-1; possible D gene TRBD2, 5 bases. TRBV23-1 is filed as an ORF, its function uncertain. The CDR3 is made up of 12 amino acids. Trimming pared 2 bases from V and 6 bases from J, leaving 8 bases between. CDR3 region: CASSQPGGEQYF. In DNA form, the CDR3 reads TGCGCCAGCAGTCAACCCGGAGGCGAGCAGTACTTC.

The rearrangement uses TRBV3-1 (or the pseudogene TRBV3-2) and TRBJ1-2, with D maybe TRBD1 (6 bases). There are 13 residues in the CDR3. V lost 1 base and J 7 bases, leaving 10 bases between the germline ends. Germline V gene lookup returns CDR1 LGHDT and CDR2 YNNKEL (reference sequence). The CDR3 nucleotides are TGTGCCAGCAGCCAAGTGGCAGGGGCTGGCTACACCTTC. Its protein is CASSQVAGAGYTF.

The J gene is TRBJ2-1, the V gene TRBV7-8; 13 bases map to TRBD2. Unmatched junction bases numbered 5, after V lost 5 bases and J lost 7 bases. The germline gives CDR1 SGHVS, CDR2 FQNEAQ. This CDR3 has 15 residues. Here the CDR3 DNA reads TGTGCCAGCAGCAACGGACTAGCGGGAGTAAATGAGCAGTTCTTC. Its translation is CASSNGLAGVNEQFF.

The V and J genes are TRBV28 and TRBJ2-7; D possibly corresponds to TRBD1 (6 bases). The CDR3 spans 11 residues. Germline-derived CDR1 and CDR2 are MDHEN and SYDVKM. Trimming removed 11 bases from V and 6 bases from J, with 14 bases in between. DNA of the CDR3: TGTGCCGTACAGGGAATAGGCGAGCAGTACTTC. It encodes CAVQGIGEQYF.

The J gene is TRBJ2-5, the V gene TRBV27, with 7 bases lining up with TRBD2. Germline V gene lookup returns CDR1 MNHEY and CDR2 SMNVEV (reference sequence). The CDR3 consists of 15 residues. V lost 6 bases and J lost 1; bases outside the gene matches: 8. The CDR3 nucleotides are TGTGCCAGCAGACCCGGGACTATCCTCCAAGAGACCCAGTACTTC. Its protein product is CASRPGTILQETQYF.

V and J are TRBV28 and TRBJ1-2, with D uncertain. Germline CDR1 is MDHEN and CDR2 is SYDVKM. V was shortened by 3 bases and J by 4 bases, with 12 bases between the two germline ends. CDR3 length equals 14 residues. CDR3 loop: CASSLWEEGYGYTF. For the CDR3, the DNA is TGTGCCAGCAGTTTGTGGGAGGAGGGCTATGGCTACACCTTC.

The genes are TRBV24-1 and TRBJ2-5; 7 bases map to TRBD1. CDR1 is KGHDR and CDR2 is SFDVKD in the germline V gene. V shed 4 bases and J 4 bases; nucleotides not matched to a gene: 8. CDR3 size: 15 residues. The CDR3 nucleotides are TGTGCCACCAGTGAACCGGGACAGCAGTCAGAGACCCAGTACTTC. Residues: CATSEPGQQSETQYF.

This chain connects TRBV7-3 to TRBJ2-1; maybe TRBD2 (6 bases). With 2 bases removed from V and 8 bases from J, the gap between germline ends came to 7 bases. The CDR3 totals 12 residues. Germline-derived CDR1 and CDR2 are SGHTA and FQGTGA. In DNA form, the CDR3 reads TGTGCCAGCAGCTTAGGCGGGGATGAGCAGTTCTTC. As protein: CASSLGGDEQFF. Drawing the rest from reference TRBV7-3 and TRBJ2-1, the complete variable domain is GAGVSQTPSNKVTEKGKYVELRCDPISGHTALYWYRQSLGQGPEFLIYFQGTGAADDSGLPNDRFFAVRPEGSVSTLKIQRTERGDSAVYLCASSLGGDEQFFGPGTRLTVL.

CDR3 in amino acids: CASSIDPQGASNQPQHF. The CDR3 coding sequence is TGTGCCAGTAGTATAGACCCACAGGGGGCTAGCAATCAGCCCCAGCATTTT. The chain has TRBV19 and TRBJ1-5, with TRBD1 matching 9 bases. The V segment lost 0 bases and the J segment 0 bases; nucleotides outside the gene matches: 3. This CDR3 has 17 amino acids. Germline CDR1 reads LNHDA; CDR2 reads SQIVND (reference sequence).

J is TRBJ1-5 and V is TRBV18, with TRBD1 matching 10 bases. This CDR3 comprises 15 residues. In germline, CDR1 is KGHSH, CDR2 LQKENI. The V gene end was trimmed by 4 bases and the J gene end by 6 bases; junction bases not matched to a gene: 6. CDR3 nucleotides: TGTGCCAGCTCACGACAGGGGGCCGTTTTTCAGCCCCAGCATTTT. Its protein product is CASSRQGAVFQPQHF.

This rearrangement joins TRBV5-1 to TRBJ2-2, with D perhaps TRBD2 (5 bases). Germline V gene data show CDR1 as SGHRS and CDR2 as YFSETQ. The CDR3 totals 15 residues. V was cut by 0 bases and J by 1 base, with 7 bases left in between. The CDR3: CASSLEAGNTGELFF. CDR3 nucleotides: TGCGCCAGCAGCTTGGAGGCGGGGAACACCGGGGAGCTGTTTTTT. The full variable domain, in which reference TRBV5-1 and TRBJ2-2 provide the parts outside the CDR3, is KAGVTQTPRYLIKTRGQQVTLSCSPISGHRSVSWYQQTPGQGLQFLFEYFSETQRNKGNFPGRFSGRQFSNSRSEMNVSTLELGDSALYLCASSLEAGNTGELFFGEGSRLTVL.

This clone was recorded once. This CDR3 reads CASSLKGSNEKLFF. The CDR3 DNA sequence: TGTGCCAGCAGCCTAAAAGGGAGTAATGAAAAACTGTTTTTT. The rearrangement links TRBV5-4 to TRBJ1-4, with D unresolved. This CDR3 spans 14 amino acids. Germline V lookup: CDR1 SGHNT, CDR2 YYREEE (reference sequence). V was pared by 4 bases and J by 4 bases, with 11 bases between.

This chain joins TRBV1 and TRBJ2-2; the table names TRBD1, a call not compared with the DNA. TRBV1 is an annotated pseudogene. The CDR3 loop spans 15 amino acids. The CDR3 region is CTSSQGRVDTGELFF. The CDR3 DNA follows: TGCACCAGCAGCCAAGGCAGGGTCGACACCGGGGAGCTGTTTTTT.